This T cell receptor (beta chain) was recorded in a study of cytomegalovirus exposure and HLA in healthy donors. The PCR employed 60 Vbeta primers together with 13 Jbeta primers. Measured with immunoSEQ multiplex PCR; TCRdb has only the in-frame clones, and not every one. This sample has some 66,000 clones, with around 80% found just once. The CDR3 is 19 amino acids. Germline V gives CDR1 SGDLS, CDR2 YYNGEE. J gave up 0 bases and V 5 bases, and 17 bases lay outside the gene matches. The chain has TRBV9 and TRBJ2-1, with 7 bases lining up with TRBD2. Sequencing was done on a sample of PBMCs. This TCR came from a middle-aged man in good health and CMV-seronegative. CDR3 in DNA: TGTGCCAGCAGTCGTTATAATGTAGCGGGCCTACCCTCCTACAATGAGCAGTTCTTC. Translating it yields CASSRYNVAGLPSYNEQFF. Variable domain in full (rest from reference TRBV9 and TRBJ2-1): DSGVTQTPKHLITATGQRVTLRCSPRSGDLSVYWYQQSLDQGLQFLIQYYNGEERAKGNILERFSAQQFPDLHSELNLSSLELGDSALYFCASSRYNVAGLPSYNEQFFGPGTRLTVL.